The 30 T cell receptor beta chains presented below share a single source sample, sequenced in a study of T cell repertoires in cytomegalovirus infection. TCRdb reanalysed the reads using MiXCR and keeps one entry per CDR3 protein. In the table there are around 310,000 distinct CDR3 sequences, 15% to 20% of which are singletons. The sample comprised PBMCs. The receptors come from a human donor in good health (CMV status not recorded). Some clones in this sample may be carry-over from other donors' samples.

This clonotype came up many times. This sequence joins TRBV19 and TRBJ2-7, with TRBD2 identical over 7 bases. J was trimmed by 1 base and V by 2 bases; bases with no gene match: 2. The CDR3 is 14 amino acids. Germline assignment: CDR1 LNHDA and CDR2 SQIVND (reference sequence). CDR3 nucleotide sequence: TGTGCCAGTAGTATACTAGCGGATTCCTACGAGCAGTACTTC. Amino acid sequence: CASSILADSYEQYF.

This clonotype was recorded many times. The chain combines TRBV7-2 with TRBJ1-2, with 11 bases identical to TRBD1. Germline V gene sequence: CDR1 SGHTA, CDR2 FQGNSA. The CDR3 has 14 amino acids. Losses at the gene ends were 3 bases for V and 7 bases for J; bases not matched to a gene: 4. This chain's CDR3 is CASSFGQGASGYTF. For the CDR3, the DNA is TGTGCCAGCAGCTTCGGACAGGGGGCCAGTGGCTACACCTTC. Based on the CDR3 plus reference TRBV7-2 and TRBJ1-2, the full variable domain is GAGVSQSPSNKVTEKGKDVELRCDPISGHTALYWYRQSLGQGLEFLIYFQGNSAPDKSGLPSDRFSAERTGGSVSTLTIQRTQQEDSAVYLCASSFGQGASGYTFGSGTRLTVV.

This clonotype was counted at least ten times. CDR3 nucleotide sequence: TGTGCCAGCAGCTCCCCGTCCGGGACAGTAAGCAATCAGCCCCAGCATTTT. It codes for CASSSPSGTVSNQPQHF. V usage is TRBV28 and J usage is TRBJ1-5; the match to TRBD1 covers 7 bases. J lost 1 base, V lost 6 bases, and 12 bases had no gene match. The germline gives CDR1 MDHEN, CDR2 SYDVKM. CDR3 length: 17 residues.

This clonotype was recorded at least ten times. The genes are TRBV7-2 and TRBJ2-4; 8 bases align to TRBD2. Looked up from germline, CDR1 is SGHTA and CDR2 is FQGNSA. The CDR3 is 14 amino acids. V shed 5 bases, J shed 8 bases, and the junction held 8 bases outside the gene matches. CDR3 nucleotides: TGTGCCAGCAGCCAGAATAGCGGGGTTGACATTCAGTACTTC. Translating gives CASSQNSGVDIQYF.

This clonotype is a singleton in its sample. The V gene is TRBV20-1, the J gene TRBJ1-1; D uncertain. Germline-derived CDR1 and CDR2 are DFQATT and SNEGSKA (reference sequence). This CDR3 is built from 13 residues. The DNA for the CDR3 is TGCAGCCTACTGGTCGGGGAGGACACTGAAGCTTTCTTT. This encodes CSLLVGEDTEAFF.

This clonotype turned up a few times. The V gene is TRBV7-2, the J gene TRBJ1-6, with TRBD1 matching over 7 bases. V shed 8 bases and J 3 bases; nucleotides not matched to a gene: 7. The CDR3 loop spans 15 amino acids. CDR1 and CDR2 from the germline V gene are SGHTA and FQGNSA. The CDR3 DNA follows: TGTGCCAGCGGAGGACAGGTGATCTATAATTCACCCCTCCACTTT. It yields the protein CASGGQVIYNSPLHF.

At least ten counts were recorded for this clonotype. This CDR3 reads CASSLSQGPDTQYF. DNA for the CDR3: TGTGCCAGCAGCTTATCTCAGGGCCCAGATACGCAGTATTTT. The J gene is TRBJ2-3, the V gene TRBV7-2, with a possible D match to TRBD1 (5 bases). The CDR3 runs to 14 residues. CDR1 SGHTA and CDR2 FQGNSA come from the germline V gene. V lost 2 bases, J lost 4 bases, and 10 bases lay in between.

This clonotype was found a few times. The chain has TRBV7-2 and TRBJ2-7, with 9 bases aligning to TRBD1. J was trimmed by 0 bases and V by 5 bases; bases with no gene match: 8. This CDR3 spans 16 amino acids. Germline V gene data show CDR1 as SGHTA and CDR2 as FQGNSA. CDR3 DNA sequence: TGTGCCAGCAGCCAGTGGACAGGGGTGAGCTCCTACGAGCAGTACTTC. Protein sequence: CASSQWTGVSSYEQYF.

The rearrangement joins TRBV25-1 to TRBJ2-6; the D gene is possibly TRBD1 (5 bases). V lost 6 bases, J lost 1 base, and 10 bases lay in between. The germline V gene encodes CDR1 MGHDK and CDR2 SYGVNS. This CDR3 is 15 amino acids long. The CDR3 spells CASSKGVSGANVLTF. The CDR3 DNA reads as TGTGCCAGCAGCAAAGGGGTATCTGGGGCCAACGTCCTGACTTTC.

This clonotype showed up just a few times. The chain has TRBV7-2 and TRBJ2-7; 8 nucleotides line up with TRBD2. V dropped 1 base and J dropped 4; count of bases not matched to a gene: 9. This CDR3 has 16 residues. Germline CDR1 and CDR2: SGHTA and FQGNSA. CDR3 protein: CASSLGRYSGAYEQYF. Here the CDR3 DNA reads TGTGCCAGCAGCTTAGGCCGGTATAGCGGGGCTTACGAGCAGTACTTC. Using reference TRBV7-2 and TRBJ2-7 for the parts outside the CDR3, the full variable domain is GAGVSQSPSNKVTEKGKDVELRCDPISGHTALYWYRQSLGQGLEFLIYFQGNSAPDKSGLPSDRFSAERTGGSVSTLTIQRTQQEDSAVYLCASSLGRYSGAYEQYFGPGTRLTVT.

This clonotype was picked up many times. An end of the junction differs from the germline gene, which may be a read error. The chain carries TRBV7-7 and TRBJ2-5; D may be TRBD1 (9 bases). Germline values: CDR1 SSHAT, CDR2 FNYEAQ (reference sequence). The CDR3 contains 16 residues. The CDR3 region is CASSSGGTGWQETQYF. DNA for the CDR3: TGTGCTAGCAGCTCGGGGGGGACAGGGTGGCAAGAGACCCAGTACTTC.

V and J are TRBV19 and TRBJ2-7, with 7 bases matching TRBD1. Germline trimming cut 4 bases from V and 5 bases from J; bases unmatched to any gene: 8. In germline, CDR1 is LNHDA, CDR2 SQIVND (reference sequence). This CDR3 is built from 14 residues. The CDR3 sequence is CASSRQGPVDEQYF. For the CDR3, the DNA is TGTGCCAGTAGTAGACAGGGCCCTGTCGACGAGCAGTACTTC.

This clonotype was counted at least ten times. The rearrangement uses TRBV12-3 or TRBV12-4 and TRBJ2-1; 7 nucleotides agree with TRBD2. The length of the CDR3 is 16 residues. The trim removed 6 bases at V and 9 bases at J, leaving 17 bases unmatched. In nucleotides, the CDR3 is TGTGCCAGCAGACCGACCGGGGCTAGCGGAGGCTTTGAGCAGTTCTTC. It codes for CASRPTGASGGFEQFF.

This clonotype was seen a few times. The J gene is TRBJ1-1, the V gene TRBV4-1, with D possibly being TRBD1 (5 bases). V gave up 1 base and J gave up 2 bases, with 14 bases separating them. Looked up from germline, CDR1 is MGHRA and CDR2 is YSYEKL. The CDR3 contains 16 residues. The DNA of the CDR3 is TGCGCCAGCAGCCAAGGTTCAGGGCGGACCAACACTGAAGCTTTCTTT. It translates to CASSQGSGRTNTEAFF.

This chain uses TRBV28 with TRBJ2-3; 8 positions agree with TRBD2. This CDR3 has 15 amino acids. Germline V lookup: CDR1 MDHEN, CDR2 SYDVKM. The trim removed 7 bases at V and 1 base at J, leaving 7 bases unmatched. CDR3 sequence: CASNTRGGGTDTQYF. CDR3 nucleotide sequence: TGTGCCAGCAACACCCGGGGGGGGGGCACAGATACGCAGTATTTT. The variable domain in full, completed from reference TRBV28 and TRBJ2-3, reads DVKVTQSSRYLVKRTGEKVFLECVQDMDHENMFWYRQDPGLGLRLIYFSYDVKMKEKGDIPEGYSVSREKKERFSLILESASTNQTSMYLCASNTRGGGTDTQYFGPGTRLTVL.

This clonotype was observed at least ten times. V usage is TRBV4-1 and J usage is TRBJ2-7; D remains ambiguous. CDR1 and CDR2 (germline): MGHRA, YSYEKL. The CDR3 totals 13 residues. V dropped 4 bases and J dropped 3 bases, with 10 bases sitting between them. For the CDR3, the DNA is TGCGCCAGCAGCCCTGCGAAGGGCTACGAGCAGTACTTC. Its protein product is CASSPAKGYEQYF.

This clonotype has a count of ten or more. The V call is TRBV7-2, the J call TRBJ2-1; 10 nucleotides line up with TRBD2. With V trimmed by 3 bases and J by 7 bases, 6 bases remained unmatched. CDR1 SGHTA and CDR2 FQGNSA come from the germline V gene. The CDR3 runs 15 residues. The CDR3 bases are TGTGCCAGCAGCTTGAGCGGGGGGGCTTGGAATGAGCAGTTCTTC. The encoded protein is CASSLSGGAWNEQFF.

This clonotype was counted at least ten times. This sequence joins TRBV7-9 and TRBJ1-1, with D possibly TRBD1 on 5 matching bases. The V and J ends lost 3 bases and 4 bases respectively, with 9 bases between them. Germline CDR1 SEHNR, CDR2 FQNEAQ (reference sequence). The CDR3 sequence is 13 residues long. The CDR3 DNA is TGTGCCAGCAGCTTGACAGAGGGCACTGAAGCTTTCTTT. Encoded protein: CASSLTEGTEAFF.

Ten or more counts support this clonotype. The J gene is TRBJ2-7, the V gene TRBV7-2, with D hard to call. Germline loops: CDR1 SGHTA, CDR2 FQGNSA. This CDR3 has 12 amino acids. V was pared by 4 bases and J by 9 bases, with 13 bases between. For the CDR3, the DNA is TGTGCCAGCAGCTCCCCCCCAGTCGGGCAGTACTTC. It translates to CASSSPPVGQYF.

This clonotype appeared many times. The germline gene is not matched at one end of the junction; a read error may be the cause. The rearrangement uses TRBV4-3 and TRBJ2-3; 8 bases are a match to TRBD1. The CDR3 runs to 16 residues. Germline CDR1 is LGHNA and CDR2 is YSLEER. The CDR3 reads CASSHRTGLSTDTQYF. CDR3 coding DNA: TGTGCCAGCAGCCACAGGACAGGGCTGAGCACAGATACGCAGTATTTT.

The rearrangement uses TRBV20-1 and TRBJ2-3; TRBD2 might be the D (5 bases). This CDR3 region has 15 residues. The V end lost 6 bases, the J end lost 3 bases, and 19 bases lay between the germline ends. Germline loops: CDR1 DFQATT, CDR2 SNEGSKA (reference sequence). The CDR3 DNA follows: TGCAGTGCAACGAAGTTTGCCGGGGTGACAGATACGCAGTATTTT. This encodes CSATKFAGVTDTQYF.

The chain employs TRBV28 and TRBJ1-4; tentatively, D is TRBD1 (6 bases). Germline V gene data show CDR1 as MDHEN and CDR2 as SYDVKM. This CDR3 spans 13 amino acids. V was trimmed by 8 bases and J by 8 bases, leaving 15 bases between them. CDR3 coding DNA: TGTGCCAGCTCAGGGGAGGGGCGGGAAAAACTGTTTTTT. This codes for CASSGEGREKLFF.

This clonotype was picked up many times. The chain couples TRBV7-3 to TRBJ2-3; 14 bases match TRBD2. This CDR3 has 16 amino acids. The germline CDR1 and CDR2 sequences are SGHTA and FQGTGA. V was pared by 5 bases and J by 6 bases, with 7 bases of the junction left unmatched. CDR3 amino acids: CASSERLAGGFDTQYF. Here the CDR3 DNA reads TGTGCCAGCAGCGAAAGACTAGCGGGGGGGTTCGATACGCAGTATTTT.

This clonotype has at least ten counts. DNA of the CDR3: TGTGCCAGCAGCCACCTAGCGGGGGGCGACCCCACCGGGGAGCTGTTTTTT. It specifies CASSHLAGGDPTGELFF. This chain joins TRBV6-2 or TRBV6-3 and TRBJ2-2; the match to TRBD2 covers 11 bases. The V gene's germline CDR1 is MNHEY and CDR2 SVGEGT. The trim removed 6 bases at V and 4 bases at J, leaving 10 bases unmatched. This CDR3 is 17 amino acids long.

The V gene is TRBV18, the J gene TRBJ1-5; a possible D gene is TRBD1 (6 bases). The germline V and J ends were trimmed by 6 bases and 6 bases, with 18 bases remaining between them. Germline values: CDR1 KGHSH, CDR2 LQKENI. This CDR3 is 15 amino acids long. The CDR3 reads CASSRTDIGGQPQHF. CDR3 nucleotides: TGTGCCAGCTCCCGGACCGACATAGGGGGTCAGCCCCAGCATTTT.

Remarks on this clonotype: A much larger clone differs by one base, so this may be a read error. The V gene is TRBV12-3 or TRBV12-4, the J gene TRBJ2-3; TRBD1 matches at 8 bases. V was pared by 6 bases and J by 4 bases, with 6 bases of the junction left unmatched. The length of the CDR3 is 14 residues. CDR3 DNA: TGTGCCAGCAGGTTGACAGGGGTCGCAGATACGCAGTATTTT. Protein: CASRLTGVADTQYF.

This chain connects TRBV29-1 to TRBJ1-1; 8 nucleotides align to TRBD1. V lost 7 bases, J lost 3 bases, and 13 bases stayed unmatched. Germline CDR1 SQVTM, CDR2 ANQGSEA. The CDR3 is 15 residues long. The CDR3, as DNA: TGCAGCGCCCACCCCACAGGGGGGGTGCACACTGAAGCTTTCTTT. The encoded protein is CSAHPTGGVHTEAFF.

The chain employs TRBV10-3 and TRBJ2-3; no clear D gene. Germline CDR1 and CDR2: ENHRY and SYGVKD. Trimming pared 3 bases from V and 8 bases from J, leaving 12 bases between. CDR3 length equals 13 residues. The CDR3 DNA reads TGTGCCATCAGTGACGCCCCCCCCGGTACGCAGTATTTT. Translating gives CAISDAPPGTQYF.

This clonotype was detected ten times or more. This chain links TRBV19 with TRBJ1-2, with 7 bases identical to TRBD1. With V trimmed by 3 bases and J by 3 bases, 4 bases remained unmatched. CDR1 and CDR2 from the germline V gene are LNHDA and SQIVND (reference sequence). The CDR3 runs to 14 residues. The CDR3 spells CASSIGQDYYGYTF. For the CDR3, the DNA is TGTGCCAGTAGTATCGGACAGGACTACTATGGCTACACCTTC.

The gene calls are TRBV3-1 and TRBJ1-2; D might be TRBD1 (6 bases). The CDR3 sequence is 18 residues long. Trimming took 5 bases from V and 0 from J, leaving 22 bases between them. Germline V gene data show CDR1 as LGHDT and CDR2 as YNNKEL (reference sequence). CDR3 DNA: TGTGCCAGCAGCTTTTACAGGCAGGGGCGTCTAGCTAACTATGGCTACACCTTC. Translating gives CASSFYRQGRLANYGYTF.